The 17 T cell receptor beta chains listed next were all sequenced from one sample in a study of cytomegalovirus exposure and HLA in healthy donors. The PCR employed 60 Vbeta primers together with 13 Jbeta primers. Generated by immunoSEQ multiplex PCR, the TCRdb table keeps only in-frame clones and is missing some. The data hold about 110,000 clones, with roughly 80% observed a single time. The material sequenced was PBMCs. The receptor set was obtained from a man in his sixties in good health and CMV-seronegative.

This clone was detected a few times. The chain is built from TRBV14 and TRBJ1-1; 7 nucleotides align to TRBD1. CDR3 size: 15 residues. CDR1 is SGHDN, CDR2 FVKESK, per germline. The ends lost 3 bases at V and 2 bases at J; junction bases unmatched: 6. The CDR3 DNA sequence: TGTGCCAGCAGCCAGAGGGACAGACCAAACACTGAAGCTTTCTTT. It encodes CASSQRDRPNTEAFF. Supplemented by reference TRBV14 and TRBJ1-1, the full variable domain reads EAGVTQFPSHSVIEKGQTVTLRCDPISGHDNLYWYRRVMGKEIKFLLHFVKESKQDESGMPNNRFLAERTGGTYSTLKVQPAELEDSGVYFCASSQRDRPNTEAFFGQGTRLTVV.

The gene calls are TRBV7-2 and TRBJ2-2; D possibly corresponds to TRBD2 (5 bases). This CDR3 is 17 amino acids long. The ends were cut back, 1 base at V and 0 bases at J, with 12 bases in the middle. Germline lookup yields CDR1 SGHTA and CDR2 FQGNSA. The CDR3 bases are TGTGCCAGCAGCTTAGTCGGCGGGCGTGCGAACACCGGGGAGCTGTTTTTT. Protein: CASSLVGGRANTGELFF.

This chain uses TRBV6-5 with TRBJ1-1; D ambiguous. The germline V gene has CDR1 MNHEY and CDR2 SVGAGI. Trimming removed 0 bases from V and 0 bases from J, with 5 bases in between. The CDR3 contains 14 residues. This chain's CDR3 is CASSYSAMNTEAFF. DNA for the CDR3: TGTGCCAGCAGTTACTCAGCAATGAACACTGAAGCTTTCTTT.

The rearrangement joins TRBV10-3 to TRBJ2-5, with 7 bases identical to TRBD1. J lost 4 bases, V lost 0 bases, and 5 bases had no gene match. There are 15 residues in the CDR3. CDR1 ENHRY and CDR2 SYGVKD come from the germline V gene. CDR3 coding DNA: TGTGCCATCAGTGAGTCGTTGGCAGGGGGAGAGACCCAGTACTTC. Its protein is CAISESLAGGETQYF.

The CDR3 spells CASRQGSGANVLTF. The CDR3 DNA reads TGTGCCAGTCGACAGGGTTCTGGGGCCAACGTCCTGACTTTC. The chain employs TRBV2 and TRBJ2-6, with 7 bases aligning to TRBD1. V dropped 9 bases and J dropped 1; count of bases not matched to a gene: 3. The CDR3 totals 14 residues. Germline CDR1 and CDR2: SNHLY and FYNNEI.

This clone was seen a handful of times. The rearrangement links TRBV11-3 to TRBJ2-2, with D tentatively TRBD1 (5 bases). The germline V and J ends were trimmed by 5 bases and 4 bases, with 11 bases remaining between them. Germline V CDR1 and CDR2: SGHNT, YENEEA. The CDR3 has 14 residues. CDR3 sequence: CASSGVQGTGELFF. As DNA, the CDR3 is TGTGCCAGCAGCGGGGTCCAGGGCACCGGGGAGCTGTTTTTT.

The chain employs TRBV7-3 and TRBJ2-3; D is uncertain. The CDR3 covers 13 residues. Germline CDR1 and CDR2: SGHTA and FQGTGA. The V end was cut by 4 bases, the J end by 8 bases, with 13 bases between. CDR3 bases: TGTGCCAGCAGCTCGGTACTATCAAGTACGCAGTATTTT. Encoded protein: CASSSVLSSTQYF.

The chain recombines TRBV7-9 with TRBJ2-7, with D perhaps matching TRBD2 (7 bases). CDR3 size: 16 residues. The V and J ends lost 5 bases and 5 bases respectively, with 22 bases between them. Per germline, CDR1 SEHNR and CDR2 FQNEAQ (reference sequence). In nucleotides, the CDR3 is TGTGCCAGCAGCCCACCCCGGGACGGGGGGCGAGACGAGCAGTACTTC. It codes for CASSPPRDGGRDEQYF.

In DNA form, the CDR3 reads TGTGCCAGCTCACCATCGCTAGCGGGGGGCTCCTACGAGCAGTACTTC. Translated: CASSPSLAGGSYEQYF. V and J are TRBV18 and TRBJ2-7, with TRBD2 matching over 11 bases. Germline trimming cut 2 bases from V and 0 bases from J; bases unmatched to any gene: 3. This CDR3 spans 16 amino acids. In germline, CDR1 is KGHSH, CDR2 LQKENI. Full variable domain (missing parts from reference TRBV18 and TRBJ2-7): NAGVMQNPRHLVRRRGQEARLRCSPMKGHSHVYWYRQLPEEGLKFMVYLQKENIIDESGMPKERFSAEFPKEGPSILRIQQVVRGDSAAYFCASSPSLAGGSYEQYFGPGTRLTVT.

As DNA, the CDR3 is TGTGCCGCCGGGACAGGGGGTCTACCGTCCGGAAACACCATATATTTT. This codes for CAAGTGGLPSGNTIYF. This chain links TRBV30 with TRBJ1-3; 11 positions match TRBD1. Unmatched junction bases numbered 13, after V lost 8 bases and J lost 4 bases. The CDR3 is 16 amino acids. CDR1 is GTSNPN, CDR2 SVGIG, per germline (reference sequence).

The chain has TRBV6-5 and TRBJ2-1, with TRBD1 identical over 9 bases. The germline CDR1 and CDR2 sequences are MNHEY and SVGAGI. Unmatched junction bases numbered 8, after V lost 6 bases and J lost 8 bases. CDR3 length equals 14 residues. The CDR3 here is CASRAGQGPYEQFF. The CDR3 DNA sequence: TGTGCCAGCAGAGCCGGACAGGGGCCCTATGAGCAGTTCTTC.

V gene TRBV5-4 combines with J gene TRBJ2-3; TRBD2 matches 13 bases. The CDR3 length is 16 residues. With 4 bases clipped from V and 3 bases from J, the junction kept 5 bases outside the gene matches. The germline V gene has CDR1 SGHNT and CDR2 YYREEE (reference sequence). CDR3 region: CASSTGTSGVTDTQYF. DNA of the CDR3: TGTGCCAGCAGCACCGGGACTAGCGGGGTAACAGATACGCAGTATTTT.

This chain joins TRBV4-2 and TRBJ2-1; 12 bases map to TRBD2. This CDR3 contains 15 residues. Trimming at V came to 1 base and at J to 5 bases, leaving 0 bases not matched to a gene. The germline gives CDR1 LGHNA, CDR2 YNFKEQ. CDR3 sequence: CASSQGTSGDNEQFF. DNA for the CDR3: TGTGCCAGCAGCCAAGGGACTAGCGGGGACAATGAGCAGTTCTTC.

The chain combines TRBV2 with TRBJ1-5; the D gene is possibly TRBD1 (5 bases). The germline V and J ends were trimmed by 4 bases and 4 bases, with 20 bases remaining between them. Germline values: CDR1 SNHLY, CDR2 FYNNEI. The CDR3 consists of 17 residues. The CDR3 sequence is CASSAGVPPGYNQPQHF. The DNA for the CDR3 is TGTGCCAGCAGTGCGGGGGTGCCCCCCGGATATAATCAGCCCCAGCATTTT.

The chain joins TRBV7-2 to TRBJ2-3; no definite D call. There are 13 residues in the CDR3. Germline CDR1 SGHTA, CDR2 FQGNSA. The V end was cut by 2 bases, the J end by 7 bases, with 10 bases between. The CDR3 bases are TGTGCCAGCAGCTTACAGGTTCTTAATACGCAGTATTTT. Translation gives CASSLQVLNTQYF.

The chain is built from TRBV9 and TRBJ1-5; TRBD1 matches 8 bases. CDR1 is SGDLS and CDR2 is YYNGEE in the germline V gene. This CDR3 comprises 14 residues. V lost 7 bases, J lost 0 bases, and 3 bases stayed unmatched. The CDR3 bases are TGTGCCAGCGGACAGGGCCATAGCAATCAGCCCCAGCATTTT. It specifies CASGQGHSNQPQHF.

This chain uses TRBV7-9 with TRBJ2-7; D ambiguous. In germline, CDR1 is SEHNR, CDR2 FQNEAQ (reference sequence). This CDR3 comprises 13 residues. Trimming removed 4 bases from V and 5 bases from J, with 12 bases in between. CDR3 coding DNA: TGTGCCAGCAGCTCAGTAAGACACCACGAGCAGTACTTC. This encodes CASSSVRHHEQYF.